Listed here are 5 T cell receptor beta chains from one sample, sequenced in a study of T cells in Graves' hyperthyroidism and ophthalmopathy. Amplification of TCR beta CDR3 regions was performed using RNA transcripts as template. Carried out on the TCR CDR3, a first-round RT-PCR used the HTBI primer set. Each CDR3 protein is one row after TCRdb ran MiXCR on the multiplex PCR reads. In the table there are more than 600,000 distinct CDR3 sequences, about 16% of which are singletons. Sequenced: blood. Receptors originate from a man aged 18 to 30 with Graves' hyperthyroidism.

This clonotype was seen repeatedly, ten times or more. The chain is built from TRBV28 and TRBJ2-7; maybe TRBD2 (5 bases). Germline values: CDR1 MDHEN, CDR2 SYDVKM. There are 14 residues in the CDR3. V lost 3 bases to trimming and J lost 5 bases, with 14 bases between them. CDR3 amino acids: CASSFMRAGDEQYF. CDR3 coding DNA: TGTGCCAGCAGTTTCATGAGGGCCGGTGACGAGCAGTACTTC.

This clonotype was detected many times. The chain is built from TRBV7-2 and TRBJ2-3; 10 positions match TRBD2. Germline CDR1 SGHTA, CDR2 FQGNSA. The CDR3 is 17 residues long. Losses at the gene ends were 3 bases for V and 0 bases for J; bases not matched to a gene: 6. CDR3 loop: CASSLAAGGPSTDTQYF. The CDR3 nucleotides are TGTGCCAGCAGCTTGGCAGCGGGAGGGCCGAGCACAGATACGCAGTATTTT. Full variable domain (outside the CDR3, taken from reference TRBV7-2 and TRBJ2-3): GAGVSQSPSNKVTEKGKDVELRCDPISGHTALYWYRQSLGQGLEFLIYFQGNSAPDKSGLPSDRFSAERTGGSVSTLTIQRTQQEDSAVYLCASSLAAGGPSTDTQYFGPGTRLTVL.

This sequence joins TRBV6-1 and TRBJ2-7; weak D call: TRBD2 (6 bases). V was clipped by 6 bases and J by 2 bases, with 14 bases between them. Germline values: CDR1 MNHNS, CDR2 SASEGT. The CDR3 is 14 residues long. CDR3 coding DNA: TGTGCCAGCAGACCGCGGGACTTAGCCTACGAGCAGTACTTC. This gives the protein CASRPRDLAYEQYF.

CDR3 sequence: CLPDRPTEAFF. The CDR3 nucleotides read TGCCTCCCGGACAGGCCCACTGAAGCTTTCTTT. The chain links TRBV20-1 to TRBJ1-1; 7 positions match TRBD1. This CDR3 spans 11 amino acids. CDR1 and CDR2 (germline): DFQATT, SNEGSKA (reference sequence).

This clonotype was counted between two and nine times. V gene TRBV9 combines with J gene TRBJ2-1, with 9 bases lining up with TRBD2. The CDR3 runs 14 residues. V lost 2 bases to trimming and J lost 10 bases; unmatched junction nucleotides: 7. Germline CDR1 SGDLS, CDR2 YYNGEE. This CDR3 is CASSVGTSRGEQFF. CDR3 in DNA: TGTGCCAGCAGCGTCGGGACTAGCAGAGGGGAGCAGTTCTTC.